The 20 T cell receptor beta chains given below trace back to one sample, sequenced in a study of cytomegalovirus exposure and HLA in healthy donors. PCR involved 60 Vbeta and 13 Jbeta primers. This table comes from immunoSEQ multiplex PCR, and its TCRdb copy is limited to in-frame clones, with some not included. The repertoire consists of a few hundred thousand clones, with 70% to 85% occurring once and the leading ten covering about 0.6%. The sequenced material came from PBMCs. The origin of the receptors is a woman in her forties in good health and CMV-seronegative.

The chain recombines TRBV7-3 with TRBJ2-5; the D gene is possibly TRBD1 (5 bases). V was cut by 0 bases and J by 2 bases, with 13 bases left in between. The CDR3 loop spans 16 amino acids. In germline, CDR1 is SGHTA, CDR2 FQGTGA. The CDR3 loop is CASSLTRQTAQETQYF. CDR3 nucleotide sequence: TGTGCCAGCAGCTTAACGCGACAGACAGCGCAAGAGACCCAGTACTTC.

The chain links TRBV6-6 to TRBJ2-1; D is perhaps TRBD1 (8 bases). CDR1 is MNHNY, CDR2 SVGAGI, per germline (reference sequence). The CDR3 sequence is 16 residues long. Trimming removed 4 bases from V and 4 bases from J, with 17 bases in between. The CDR3 reads CASSSTRGRGYNEQFF. In nucleotides, the CDR3 is TGTGCCAGCAGTTCCACCAGGGGGCGGGGGTACAATGAGCAGTTCTTC.

This sequence joins TRBV28 and TRBJ1-1, with D perhaps matching TRBD1 (5 bases). With 0 bases removed from V and 1 base from J, the gap between germline ends came to 15 bases. Germline V CDR1 and CDR2: MDHEN, SYDVKM. The CDR3 has 17 amino acids. In DNA form, the CDR3 reads TGTGCCAGCAGTTTATGGTGGAGGGGAGTTGGGAACACTGAAGCTTTCTTT. Its protein is CASSLWWRGVGNTEAFF. Complete variable domain (other parts from reference TRBV28 and TRBJ1-1): DVKVTQSSRYLVKRTGEKVFLECVQDMDHENMFWYRQDPGLGLRLIYFSYDVKMKEKGDIPEGYSVSREKKERFSLILESASTNQTSMYLCASSLWWRGVGNTEAFFGQGTRLTVV.

V and J are TRBV4-3 and TRBJ2-3; 7 bases agree with TRBD1. This CDR3 comprises 15 residues. The ends lost 1 base at V and 3 bases at J; junction bases unmatched: 4. Germline V gene data show CDR1 as LGHNA and CDR2 as YSLEER. Written as DNA, the CDR3 is TGCGCCAGCAGCCAAGGCCAGGGGGAGACAGATACGCAGTATTTT. Translation gives CASSQGQGETDTQYF.

This chain links TRBV19 with TRBJ2-3, with TRBD2 identical over 8 bases. V gave up 5 bases and J gave up 5 bases; unmatched junction bases: 9. The germline gives CDR1 LNHDA, CDR2 SQIVND (reference sequence). CDR3 length: 15 residues. The CDR3 DNA sequence: TGTGCCAGTAGTTCGCCAGCGGGGGCGGGAGATACGCAGTATTTT. Amino acid sequence: CASSSPAGAGDTQYF. The variable domain in full, with the rest retrieved from reference TRBV19 and TRBJ2-3, is DGGITQSPKYLFRKEGQNVTLSCEQNLNHDAMYWYRQDPGQGLRLIYYSQIVNDFQKGDIAEGYSVSREKKESFPLTVTSAQKNPTAFYLCASSSPAGAGDTQYFGPGTRLTVL.

J is TRBJ1-1 and V is TRBV7-9; TRBD1 might be the D (5 bases). Germline V CDR1 and CDR2: SEHNR, FQNEAQ (reference sequence). The ends were cut back, 1 base at V and 4 bases at J, with 13 bases in the middle. The CDR3 sequence is 15 residues long. As DNA, the CDR3 is TGTGCCAGCAGCTTAGGGTTAGGGGAGGGCACTGAAGCTTTCTTT. Translated: CASSLGLGEGTEAFF.

The sample holds a few counts of this clone. In DNA form, the CDR3 reads TGCGCCAGCAGCCAAGAGGGGCCGGATACGCAGTATTTT. Amino acid sequence: CASSQEGPDTQYF. The chain carries TRBV4-3 and TRBJ2-3; maybe TRBD1 (5 bases). V gave up 0 bases and J gave up 6 bases, with 7 bases separating them. Germline-derived CDR1 and CDR2 are LGHNA and YSLEER. The CDR3 extends over 13 amino acids.

The chain's CDR3 is CASSDGTGVRNQPQHF. CDR3 nucleotides: TGTGCCAGCAGTGATGGGACAGGGGTTCGGAATCAGCCCCAGCATTTT. This sequence joins TRBV6-1 and TRBJ1-5; 10 nucleotides align to TRBD1. V shed 3 bases and J 4 bases; nucleotides not matched to a gene: 6. Germline V gene data show CDR1 as MNHNS and CDR2 as SASEGT. This CDR3 has 16 residues.

Comments on this clone: An end of the junction differs from the germline gene, which may be a read error. This rearrangement joins TRBV7-9 to TRBJ1-1; D perhaps matches TRBD1 (6 bases). Germline CDR1 SEHNR, CDR2 FQNEAQ (reference sequence). This CDR3 region has 12 residues. The chain's CDR3 is CSSSEGQNEAFF. The DNA for the CDR3 is TGTTCCAGCAGCGAGGGACAAAATGAAGCTTTCTTT.

This clone was picked up one time. This sequence joins TRBV6-5 and TRBJ2-2; 10 nucleotides line up with TRBD2. The germline V gene has CDR1 MNHEY and CDR2 SVGAGI. This CDR3 has 16 amino acids. With V trimmed by 4 bases and J by 7 bases, 9 bases remained unmatched. CDR3 bases: TGTGCCAGCAGTTCAGCGGGGGGGCCTAAGAGCGGGGAGCTGTTTTTT. Protein sequence: CASSSAGGPKSGELFF.

Details on this clone: Germline and junction disagree at one end, which may indicate a read error. The chain carries TRBV30 and TRBJ2-7; D unresolved. The CDR3 is 11 amino acids. Looked up from germline, CDR1 is GTSNPN and CDR2 is SVGIG (reference sequence). The CDR3 reads CAWKIGRSANF. The CDR3 DNA is TGTGCCTGGAAGATTGGGCGCTCAGCCAACTTC.

The chain carries TRBV5-8 and TRBJ2-4, with a weak D call TRBD2 (8 bases). Germline V lookup: CDR1 SGHTS, CDR2 YDEGEE. V was clipped by 3 bases and J by 9 bases, with 22 bases between them. The CDR3 covers 16 residues. This CDR3 is CASSWVRQGLGGIQYF. For the CDR3, the DNA is TGTGCCAGCAGCTGGGTACGACAGGGACTAGGGGGCATTCAGTACTTC.

The genes are TRBV10-3 and TRBJ1-6; no clear D gene. The CDR3 totals 17 residues. Germline V gene sequence: CDR1 ENHRY, CDR2 SYGVKD. The V end was cut by 0 bases, the J end by 7 bases, with 16 bases between. The CDR3 spells CAISESPAALGNSPLHF. The CDR3 nucleotides are TGTGCCATCAGTGAGTCACCGGCAGCCCTGGGCAATTCACCCCTCCACTTT.

CDR3 bases: TGTGCCTGGGGAAATGGGGGGTCAAATGAAAAACTGTTTTTT. Its translation: CAWGNGGSNEKLFF. V is TRBV30 and J is TRBJ1-4; tentative D call: TRBD1 (5 bases). CDR1 is GTSNPN and CDR2 is SVGIG in the germline V gene (reference sequence). The CDR3 has 14 residues. Between the trimmed V and J ends, which lost 5 bases and 5 bases, there was a span of 15 bases. Full variable domain (missing parts from reference TRBV30 and TRBJ1-4): SQTIHQWPATLVQPVGSPLSLECTVEGTSNPNLYWYRQAAGRGLQLLFYSVGIGQISSEVPQNLSASRPQDRQFILSSKKLLLSDSGFYLCAWGNGGSNEKLFFGSGTQLSVL.

The J gene is TRBJ1-1, the V gene TRBV13, with D maybe TRBD1 (6 bases). V was shortened by 1 base and J by 11 bases, with 20 bases between the two germline ends. This CDR3 comprises 15 residues. CDR1 is PRHDT, CDR2 FYEKMQ, per germline (reference sequence). This CDR3 is CASSLADRRLTGAFF. The CDR3 DNA reads TGTGCCAGCAGCTTAGCCGACAGGCGCCTTACTGGGGCTTTCTTT.

The V call is TRBV7-8, the J call TRBJ1-5, with D perhaps TRBD1 (6 bases). This CDR3 is 18 amino acids long. Trimming cost V 2 bases and J 1 base, with 18 bases left between them. Germline V gives CDR1 SGHVS, CDR2 FQNEAQ. The chain's CDR3 is CASSLLLGGAGSNQPQHF. DNA of the CDR3: TGTGCCAGCAGCTTATTATTAGGGGGGGCCGGGAGCAATCAGCCCCAGCATTTT.

The chain is built from TRBV28 and TRBJ1-2, with TRBD1 identical over 9 bases. Looked up from germline, CDR1 is MDHEN and CDR2 is SYDVKM. V lost 1 base and J lost 3; bases outside the gene matches: 6. This CDR3 has 16 residues. The CDR3 coding sequence is TGTGCCAGCAGTTTATTACAGGGGGCGCTGGACTATGGCTACACCTTC. As protein: CASSLLQGALDYGYTF.

This chain connects TRBV6-6 to TRBJ1-1, with D possibly TRBD1 on 6 matching bases. Per germline, CDR1 MNHNY and CDR2 SVGAGI (reference sequence). The CDR3 loop spans 14 amino acids. The germline V and J ends were trimmed by 5 bases and 7 bases, with 17 bases remaining between them. CDR3 nucleotides: TGTGCCAGCAGTCATACCCCGGACAGTCTTGAAGCTTTCTTT. This codes for CASSHTPDSLEAFF.

The V gene is TRBV11-1, the J gene TRBJ2-7; tentative D call: TRBD2 (6 bases). The CDR3 spans 17 residues. CDR1 and CDR2 (germline): SGHAT, FQDESV (reference sequence). V lost 0 bases and J 4 bases, leaving 19 bases between the germline ends. In DNA form, the CDR3 reads TGTGCCAGCAGCTTAGCGACCAACCGGGGGACCCTTTACGAGCAGTACTTC. Translating it yields CASSLATNRGTLYEQYF.

CDR3 bases: TGTGCCAGCATTTCAGGGTGGAGGAACACCGGGGAGCTGTTTTTT. Translating it yields CASISGWRNTGELFF. The chain links TRBV7-2 to TRBJ2-2; a weak D match, TRBD1 (5 bases). V gave up 7 bases and J gave up 1 base, with 13 bases separating them. The CDR3 spans 15 residues. The germline V gene has CDR1 SGHTA and CDR2 FQGNSA. The entire variable domain, with the rest obtained from reference TRBV7-2 and TRBJ2-2, is as follows: GAGVSQSPSNKVTEKGKDVELRCDPISGHTALYWYRQSLGQGLEFLIYFQGNSAPDKSGLPSDRFSAERTGGSVSTLTIQRTQQEDSAVYLCASISGWRNTGELFFGEGSRLTVL.